The 3 T cell receptor beta chains in this list originate from one sample, sequenced in a study of radiation and T cells in renal cell carcinoma. TCRdb's table, derived via immunoSEQ multiplex PCR, lists solely in-frame clones and lacks some. This table holds 15,000 to 20,000 clones, about 50% found once. Treatment of the sample: treatment-naive control, cytoreductive nephrectomy. The specimen was tumor tissue, collected from a patient whose treatment was nephrectomy without radiotherapy. Source of these receptors: a man aged 35-49 years with renal cell carcinoma.

Notes on this clone: The identical CDR3 is also encoded by other nucleotide sequences in the sample. V is TRBV28 and J is TRBJ1-1, with 7 bases fitting TRBD1. The CDR3 sequence is 15 residues long. V shed 6 bases and J 0 bases; nucleotides not matched to a gene: 7. CDR1 MDHEN and CDR2 SYDVKM come from the germline V gene. The CDR3 DNA is TGTGCCAGCAGCCCAGGGGGGGGGATGAACACTGAAGCTTTCTTT. Protein sequence: CASSPGGGMNTEAFF.

This clone is deemed medium-sized (0.01 to 0.1%). This chain links TRBV6-1 with TRBJ2-7, with 9 bases that match TRBD1. Germline CDR1 and CDR2: MNHNS and SASEGT. The CDR3 is 13 residues long. V lost 7 bases to trimming and J lost 5 bases; unmatched junction nucleotides: 6. The CDR3 DNA sequence: TGTGCCAGCATCGGGACAGGGTTGCACGAGCAGTACTTC. Translation: CASIGTGLHEQYF.

In this sample, this clone turned up a few times. This rearrangement joins TRBV11-2 to TRBJ1-1, with D hard to call. The CDR3 is 12 residues long. CDR1 and CDR2 from the germline V gene are SGHAT and FQNNGV. V was pared by 2 bases and J by 4 bases, with 5 bases between. Here the CDR3 reads CASSLTGTEAFF. Written as DNA, the CDR3 is TGTGCCAGCAGCTTAACTGGCACTGAAGCTTTCTTT.